A selection of T cell receptor beta chains follows, all from one sample in a study of blood T cell repertoires in COVID-19. Repertoires were generated with immunoSEQ multiplex PCR, while TCRdb's copy carries only in-frame clones and drops some. In the table there are 150,000 to 200,000 clones, approximately 91% of which are singletons. Sequencing was performed on peripheral blood. The receptor set was obtained from a man younger than 30 with COVID-19, enrolled during active disease. The CDR3 runs from the conserved cysteine through the conserved F or W. The D gene is left open where the match is weak. The listing skips clone size in some rows; elsewhere it reads once, few, many or a size class.

j_gene | d_gene | v_gene | abundance | CDR3nt | CDR3aa
TRBJ2-7 | TRBD1 | TRBV7-2 | . | TGTGCCAGCAGCGCCTCCCAAGGGGGCATGGACGAGCAGTACTTC | CASSASQGGMDEQYF
TRBJ2-1 | . | TRBV7-2 | . | TGTGCCAGCAGCTATAGCGGCTACAATGAGCAGTTCTTC | CASSYSGYNEQFF
TRBJ2-2 | . | TRBV2 | . | TGTGCCAGCAGGGGGGGTCAGAACACCGGGGAGCTGTTTTTT | CASRGGQNTGELFF
TRBJ2-5 | . | TRBV6-5 | . | TGTGCCAGCAGTTACTTCGCGGGTGCCCAAGAGACCCAGTACTTC | CASSYFAGAQETQYF
TRBJ2-7 | TRBD2 | TRBV5-5 | . | TGTGCCAGCAGCCGGGAGGGCCCCTACGAGCAGTACTTC | CASSREGPYEQYF
TRBJ1-2 | . | TRBV9 | . | TGTGCCAGCAGCGTAGCAACAGCCTATGGCTACACCTTC | CASSVATAYGYTF
TRBJ2-1 | TRBD1 | TRBV10-3 | . | TGTGCCATCAGTGAGTCTCCGGGACAGGGGGCCAATGAGCAGTTCTTC | CAISESPGQGANEQFF
TRBJ1-4 | . | TRBV12-3/TRBV12-4 | . | TGTGCCAGCAGTCCCGTTATCAATGAAAAACTGTTTTTT | CASSPVINEKLFF
TRBJ2-3 | TRBD1 | TRBV10-3 | . | TGTGCCAGCGCGCCGGGACAGGGGCCAGATACGCAGTATTTT | CASAPGQGPDTQYF
TRBJ1-1 | . | TRBV11-2 | few | TGTGCCAGCAGCTCTCGGACCGGGGGGGCTCATTTGGCTGAAGCTTTCTTT | CASSSRTGGAHLAEAFF
TRBJ2-7 | TRBD2 | TRBV10-3 | . | TGTGCCACCGGACTAGCGCTCTCCTACGAGCAGTACTTC | CATGLALSYEQYF
TRBJ2-1 | . | TRBV2 | . | TGTGCCAGCCTTAACAATGAGCAGTTCTTC | CASLNNEQFF
TRBJ2-1 | TRBD1 | TRBV7-8 | . | TGTGCCAGCAGCTTGCCGGGACAGGGGGCTATGAATGAGCAGTTCTTC | CASSLPGQGAMNEQFF
TRBJ2-7 | . | TRBV9 | . | TGTGCCAGCAGCCCCATCGGGGGTATCCACGAGCAGTACTTC | CASSPIGGIHEQYF
TRBJ2-5 | TRBD1 | TRBV10-3 | . | TGTGCCATCAGTGAGTCGATTGGGACAGGGTACACCCGCCAAGAGACCCAGTACTTC | CAISESIGTGYTRQETQYF
TRBJ1-1 | TRBD1 | TRBV7-2 | . | TGTGCCAGTAAAGACAGGGGGAGCACTGAAGCTTTCTTT | CASKDRGSTEAFF
TRBJ2-1 | TRBD2 | TRBV6-5 | . | TGTGCCAGCAGTTATTGGTCTAGCGGGACGGAAGAGCAGTTCTTC | CASSYWSSGTEEQFF
TRBJ2-3 | TRBD2 | TRBV18 | . | TGTGCCAGCTCACTACTAGCGGGAGCAGATACGCAGTATTTT | CASSLLAGADTQYF
TRBJ1-6 | TRBD1 | TRBV30 | few | TGTGCCTGGACCTACGGAGACAGGGGGTCACCCCTCCACTTT | CAWTYGDRGSPLHF
TRBJ2-7 | TRBD2 | TRBV5-4 | . | TGTGCCAGCAGCTCCCATAGCGGGAGTAAGTACGAGCAGTACTTC | CASSSHSGSKYEQYF
TRBJ2-3 | TRBD1 | TRBV6-2/TRBV6-3 | . | TGTGCCAGCAGTTCGGGACAGGGGAGCAGAGATACGCAGTATTTT | CASSSGQGSRDTQYF
TRBJ1-6 | . | TRBV7-9 | . | TGTGCCAGCAGCCAGGGTAGTAGGAATTCACCCCTCCACTTT | CASSQGSRNSPLHF
TRBJ2-7 | . | TRBV29-1 | . | TGCAGCGTTGAAGAATCTACGAGGCAGTACTTC | CSVEESTRQYF
TRBJ1-1 | . | TRBV28 | . | TGTGCCAGTTCCCTTCTACGGACTGAAGCTTTCTTT | CASSLLRTEAFF
TRBJ2-1 | . | TRBV4-3 | . | TGCGCCAGCAGCCAATTCTACTCTTCCCCGTCTTACAATGAGCAGTTCTTC | CASSQFYSSPSYNEQFF
TRBJ1-5 | . | TRBV10-3 | . | TGTGCCATCAGTGCAGCTACGACAGATGATCAGCCCCAGCATTTT | CAISAATTDDQPQHF
TRBJ2-7 | . | TRBV14 | . | TGTGCCAGCAGCCTCTTTTACGGGAGCTCCTACGAGCAGTACTTC | CASSLFYGSSYEQYF
TRBJ2-7 | . | TRBV27 | once | TGTGCCAGCAGTAAAAGGGGATCGTACGAGCAGTACTTC | CASSKRGSYEQYF
TRBJ1-5 | TRBD1 | TRBV6-2/TRBV6-3 | . | TGTGCCAGCAGCGTCCGACCCGACAGGGGCCATAGCAATCAGCCCCAGCATTTT | CASSVRPDRGHSNQPQHF
TRBJ2-1 | TRBD1 | TRBV11-2 | . | TGTGCCAGCAGCTCGCTAAGGGGGACAGATTACAATGAGCAGTTCTTC | CASSSLRGTDYNEQFF
TRBJ2-2 | TRBD2 | TRBV4-2 | . | TGTGCCAGCAGCCCACTAGCGGGGGTGGACACCGGGGAGCTGTTTTTT | CASSPLAGVDTGELFF
TRBJ1-6 | TRBD1 | TRBV4-3 | . | TGCGCCAGCAGCCAAGACCGTGACAGGGTTTCACCCCTCCACTTT | CASSQDRDRVSPLHF
TRBJ2-5 | TRBD2 | TRBV6-5 | . | TGTGCCAGCGGATCGGGGGGGTACCAAGAGACCCAGTACTTC | CASGSGGYQETQYF
TRBJ2-7 | TRBD2 | TRBV9 | . | TGTGCCAGCAGCGTTAAGGCTAGCGGGAGGAGCTCCTACGAGCAGTACTTC | CASSVKASGRSSYEQYF
TRBJ1-1 | . | TRBV2 | few | TGTGCCAGCAGTGAAGACACCACCAAGGACTCTGAAGCTTTCTTT | CASSEDTTKDSEAFF
TRBJ2-1 | TRBD2 | TRBV5-1 | . | TGCGCCAGCAGCTTCGAAGCGGGAGCTTCGTACAATGAGCAGTTCTTC | CASSFEAGASYNEQFF
TRBJ2-3 | . | TRBV7-3 | . | TGTGCCAGCAGCGAGCGAGGGGGTTCATCAGATACGCAGTATTTT | CASSERGGSSDTQYF
TRBJ1-5 | TRBD1 | TRBV10-3 | . | TGTGCCACCGGGACAGGGCCCTATTATAGCAATCAGCCCCAGCATTTT | CATGTGPYYSNQPQHF
TRBJ1-2 | . | TRBV4-3 | . | TGCGCCAGCAGCCAAGCCCGGAGGGGCTTCTATGGCTACACCTTC | CASSQARRGFYGYTF
TRBJ2-3 | . | TRBV11-2 | few | TGTGCCAGCAGCCCCCTCCGAGACTACCCTAGGGATACGCAGTATTTT | CASSPLRDYPRDTQYF
TRBJ2-7 | TRBD1 | TRBV29-1 | . | TGCAGCGTCGTCCGGGACAGTTCCTACGAGCAGTACTTC | CSVVRDSSYEQYF
TRBJ2-1 | TRBD2 | TRBV5-1 | . | TGCGCCAGCAGCTTGGGTGGGACTAGCGGGAGGGCCGATGAGCAGTTCTTC | CASSLGGTSGRADEQFF
TRBJ2-4 | TRBD1 | TRBV7-2 | . | TGTGCCAGCAGCTCCGACAGGGAAAACATTCAGTACTTC | CASSSDRENIQYF
TRBJ2-3 | TRBD1 | TRBV29-1 | . | TGCAGCGTGGGGGGACAGGGGTGGGATACGCAGTATTTT | CSVGGQGWDTQYF
TRBJ1-1 | TRBD1 | TRBV27 | . | TGTGCCAGCAGTTTGTCCCAGGGGGGCGTTGAAGCTTTCTTT | CASSLSQGGVEAFF
TRBJ2-5 | . | TRBV5-1 | . | TGCGCCAGCAATCCAGGGGTGATCTCGGAGACCCAGTACTTC | CASNPGVISETQYF
TRBJ2-2 | TRBD2 | TRBV28 | . | TGTGCCACATCCGGGCTAGCGGGCACCGGGGAGCTGTTTTTT | CATSGLAGTGELFF
TRBJ2-7 | . | TRBV7-3 | . | TGTGCCAGCAGCTTGGCAGGGGCGGGCTACGAGCAGTACTTC | CASSLAGAGYEQYF
TRBJ2-7 | TRBD1 | TRBV19 | . | TGTGCCACCCGACCGGGACAGGGGTTCTACGAGCAGTACTTC | CATRPGQGFYEQYF
TRBJ1-2 | TRBD1 | TRBV2 | . | TGTGCCAGCAGTCATGGGGACAGGGCCTTAAACTATGGCTACACCTTC | CASSHGDRALNYGYTF
TRBJ1-2 | . | TRBV29-1 | . | TGCAGCGTTGATGGCGGGGGCGCTAACTATGGCTACACCTTC | CSVDGGGANYGYTF
TRBJ2-5 | . | TRBV7-9 | . | TGTGCCAGCAGCTCACCGGTACAGGGAGGGGCCCAGTACTTC | CASSSPVQGGAQYF